A selection of T cell receptor beta chains follows, all from one sample in a study of blood T cell repertoires in COVID-19. This table comes from immunoSEQ multiplex PCR, and its TCRdb copy is limited to in-frame clones, with some not included. The repertoire consists of 80,000 or so clones, with approximately 85% occurring once and the leading ten covering around a tenth. Material: peripheral blood. The receptors were sampled from a man aged 45-65 years with COVID-19, enrolled during active disease. Each CDR3 is given with its conserved first and last residue. The D gene is left open where the match is weak. Some rows mark clone size as missing; the rest say once, few, many or name a class of expanded clone.

J | D | size | V | CDR3 | DNA
TRBJ2-7 | TRBD2 | - | TRBV7-2 | CASSLRLTSGVAGDEQYF | TGTGCCAGCAGCTTAAGGCTTACATCGGGGGTAGCGGGAGACGAGCAGTACTTC
TRBJ2-7 | - | - | TRBV20-1 | CSARRAYEQYF | TGCAGTGCTAGAAGAGCCTACGAGCAGTACTTC
TRBJ1-1 | - | - | TRBV5-5 | CASRLGVAAATEAFF | TGTGCCAGCAGATTAGGGGTGGCGGCCGCAACTGAAGCTTTCTTT
TRBJ2-2 | TRBD2 | many | TRBV7-3 | CASSLAGGNTGELFF | TGTGCCAGCAGCTTAGCGGGAGGGAACACCGGGGAGCTGTTTTTT
TRBJ2-7 | TRBD1 | - | TRBV11-3 | CASSLGRGREQYF | TGTGCCAGCAGCTTAGGCAGGGGGAGAGAGCAGTACTTC
TRBJ1-5 | TRBD1 | - | TRBV30 | CAWSGSTGVGPQHF | TGTGCCTGGAGTGGGTCGACAGGGGTGGGGCCCCAGCATTTT
TRBJ1-2 | TRBD1 | - | TRBV4-1 | CASSQGQGAGGYTF | TGCGCCAGCAGCCAAGGTCAGGGGGCAGGTGGCTACACCTTC
TRBJ1-2 | - | - | TRBV6-6 | CASSPRQEAVYGYTF | TGTGCCAGCAGTCCCCGACAGGAGGCTGTCTATGGCTACACCTTC
TRBJ2-2 | - | - | TRBV11-2 | CASSLGTNTGELFF | TGTGCCAGCAGCTTAGGCACTAACACCGGGGAGCTGTTTTTT
TRBJ1-3 | - | many | TRBV6-1 | CASSEDRNSGNTIYF | TGTGCCAGCAGTGAAGACAGAAACTCTGGAAACACCATATATTTT
TRBJ2-7 | - | - | TRBV28 | CASSQTSTYEQYF | TGTGCCAGCAGTCAGACTTCAACCTACGAGCAGTACTTC
TRBJ1-3 | - | - | TRBV30 | CAWRGGNTIYF | TGTGCCTGGAGAGGGGGTAACACCATATATTTT
TRBJ2-3 | - | few | TRBV7-9 | CASSLGAYTQYF | TGTGCCAGCAGCTTAGGGGCGTATACGCAGTATTTT
TRBJ2-1 | TRBD2 | - | TRBV10-3 | CAINPAGRDEQFF | TGTGCCATCAACCCAGCGGGAAGGGATGAGCAGTTCTTC
TRBJ1-1 | - | - | TRBV30 | CAWRESSFEAFF | TGTGCCTGGAGAGAGTCTAGTTTCGAAGCTTTCTTT
TRBJ2-1 | - | - | TRBV7-2 | CASSPTGPGAQFF | TGTGCCAGCAGCCCCACGGGACCGGGAGCGCAGTTCTTC
TRBJ2-2 | TRBD1 | - | TRBV4-1 | CASSRQPGQGATGELFF | TGCGCCAGCAGCCGCCAACCGGGACAGGGGGCGACCGGGGAGCTGTTTTTT
TRBJ1-1 | - | - | TRBV7-2 | CASSLAPRSTEAFF | TGTGCCAGCAGCTTAGCCCCCCGGAGCACTGAAGCTTTCTTT
TRBJ2-3 | - | - | TRBV28 | CASSPGLSTDTQYF | TGTGCCAGCAGTCCGGGACTTTCCACAGATACGCAGTATTTT
TRBJ2-1 | TRBD2 | - | TRBV7-9 | CASRPRTSGPFNSYNEQFF | TGTGCCAGCAGGCCTCGGACTAGCGGCCCATTTAACTCCTACAATGAGCAGTTCTTC
TRBJ1-5 | - | - | TRBV6-5 | CASTHGGLGQPQHF | TGTGCCAGCACCCACGGAGGGCTCGGGCAGCCCCAGCATTTT
TRBJ2-1 | TRBD2 | - | TRBV6-1 | CASSEAGLASYNEQFF | TGTGCCAGCAGTGAAGCGGGACTAGCTTCCTACAATGAGCAGTTCTTC